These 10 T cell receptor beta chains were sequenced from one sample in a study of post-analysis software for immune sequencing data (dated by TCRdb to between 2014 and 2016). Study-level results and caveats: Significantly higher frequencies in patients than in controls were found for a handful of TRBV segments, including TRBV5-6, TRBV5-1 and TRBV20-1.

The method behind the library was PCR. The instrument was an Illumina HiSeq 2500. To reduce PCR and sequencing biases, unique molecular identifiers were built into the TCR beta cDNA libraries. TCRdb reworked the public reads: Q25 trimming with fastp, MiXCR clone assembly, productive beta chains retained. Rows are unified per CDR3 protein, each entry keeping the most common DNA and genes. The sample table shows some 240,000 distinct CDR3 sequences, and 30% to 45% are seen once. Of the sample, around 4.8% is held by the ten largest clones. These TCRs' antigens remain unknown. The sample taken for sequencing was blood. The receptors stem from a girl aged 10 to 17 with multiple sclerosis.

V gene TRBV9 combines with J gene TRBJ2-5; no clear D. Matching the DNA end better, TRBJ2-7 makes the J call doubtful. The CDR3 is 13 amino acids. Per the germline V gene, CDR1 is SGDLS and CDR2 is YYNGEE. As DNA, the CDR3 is TGTGCCAGCAGCGTAGACCTGGTTGGCGAGCAGTACTTC. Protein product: CASSVDLVGEQYF.

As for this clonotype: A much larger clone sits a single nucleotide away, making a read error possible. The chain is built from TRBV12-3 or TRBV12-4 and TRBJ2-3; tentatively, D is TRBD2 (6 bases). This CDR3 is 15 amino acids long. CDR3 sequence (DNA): TGTGCCAGCAGTTTGCTGCTGGGAGGCACAGATGCGCAGTATTTT. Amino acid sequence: CASSLLLGGTDAQYF.

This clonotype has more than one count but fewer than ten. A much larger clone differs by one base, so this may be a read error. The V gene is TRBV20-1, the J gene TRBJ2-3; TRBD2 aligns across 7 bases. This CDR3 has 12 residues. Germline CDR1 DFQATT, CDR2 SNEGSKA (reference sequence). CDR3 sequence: CRARGLGYTQYF. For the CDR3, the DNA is TGCAGGGCTAGAGGACTAGGATATACGCAGTATTTT.

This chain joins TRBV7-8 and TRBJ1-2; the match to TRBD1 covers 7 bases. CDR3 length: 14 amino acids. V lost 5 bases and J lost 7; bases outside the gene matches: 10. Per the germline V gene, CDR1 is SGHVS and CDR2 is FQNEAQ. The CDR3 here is CASSQRQGSRGYTF. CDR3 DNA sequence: TGTGCCAGCAGCCAAAGACAGGGATCTCGTGGCTACACCTTC. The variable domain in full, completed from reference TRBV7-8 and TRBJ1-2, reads GAGVSQSPRYKVAKRGQDVALRCDPISGHVSLFWYQQALGQGPEFLTYFQNEAQLDKSGLPSDRFFAERPEGSVSTLKIQRTQQEDSAVYLCASSQRQGSRGYTFGSGTRLTVV.

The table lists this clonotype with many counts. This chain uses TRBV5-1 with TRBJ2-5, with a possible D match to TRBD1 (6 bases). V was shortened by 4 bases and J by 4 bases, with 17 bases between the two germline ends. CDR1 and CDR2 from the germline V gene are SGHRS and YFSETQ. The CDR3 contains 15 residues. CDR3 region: CASSPRQVGGETQYF. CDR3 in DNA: TGCGCCAGCAGCCCAAGACAGGTTGGCGGAGAGACCCAGTACTTC.

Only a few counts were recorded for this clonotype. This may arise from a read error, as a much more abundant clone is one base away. The CDR3 is CNVDATGGGAQYF. The CDR3 nucleotides are TGCAACGTTGATGCGACCGGAGGGGGTGCCCAGTACTTC. This chain links TRBV29-1 with TRBJ2-5, with D perhaps being TRBD1 or TRBD2 (6 bases each). Germline CDR1 and CDR2: SQVTM and ANQGSEA. The CDR3 consists of 13 residues.

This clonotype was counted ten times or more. The CDR3 coding sequence is TGCAGCGTTGAAACTAGCGGGTACACAGATACGCAGTATTTT. Its translation is CSVETSGYTDTQYF. The V call is TRBV29-1, the J call TRBJ2-3, with 9 bases that match TRBD2. The CDR3 sequence is 14 residues long. V lost 2 bases and J lost 2; bases outside the gene matches: 2. The germline V gene encodes CDR1 SQVTM and CDR2 ANQGSEA.

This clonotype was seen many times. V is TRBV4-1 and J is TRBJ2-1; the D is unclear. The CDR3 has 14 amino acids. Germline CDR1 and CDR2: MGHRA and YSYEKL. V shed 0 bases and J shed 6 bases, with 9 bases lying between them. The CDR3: CASSQDRRPNEQFF. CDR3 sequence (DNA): TGCGCCAGCAGCCAAGATCGGCGGCCCAATGAGCAGTTCTTC.

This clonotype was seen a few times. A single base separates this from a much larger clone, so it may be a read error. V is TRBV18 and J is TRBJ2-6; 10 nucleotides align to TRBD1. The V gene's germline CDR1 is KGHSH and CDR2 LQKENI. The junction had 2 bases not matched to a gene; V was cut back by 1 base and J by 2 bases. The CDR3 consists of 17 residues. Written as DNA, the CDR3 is TGTGCCAGCTCACCACGACAGGGGGCTCCTGGGGCCAACGTCCTGACTTTC. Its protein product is CASSPRQGAPGANVLTF.

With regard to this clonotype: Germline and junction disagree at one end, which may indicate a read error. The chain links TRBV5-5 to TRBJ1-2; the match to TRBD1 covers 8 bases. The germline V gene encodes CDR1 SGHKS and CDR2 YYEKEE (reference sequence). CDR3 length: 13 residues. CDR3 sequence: CTSSLTGDYGYIF. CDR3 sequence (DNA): TGTACCAGCAGCTTGACAGGGGACTATGGCTACATCTTC.